The entry below gives a single TCR beta chain sequence along with its context. No antigen is known for it. It has no much larger one-base neighbor in the sample; base qualities were not kept. The data derive from a study of radiotherapy plus CTLA-4 blockade in lung cancer (dated by TCRdb to the late 2010s). Looking at the study overall: Objective responses were observed in approximately 17% of enrolled patients, and disease control was achieved in around 30%. Findings and caveats that apply to the study as a whole: Early dynamic changes in blood T cell clones, together with increased serum interferon-beta after radiation, were reported as the strongest predictors of response. After treatment with radiotherapy and ipilimumab, TCR clones that originated in tumors expanded in peripheral blood.

From the cysteine through the phenylalanine, the CDR3 covers 16 amino acids. Only CDR3 DNA is held: 48 bases, read in frame from base 1. The junction shows trimming of 4 bases on V and 6 bases on J, plus 21 bases between the germline ends. CDR1 KGHSH and CDR2 LQKENI are derived from the germline V gene. The study tested focal radiation therapy combined with CTLA-4 blockade (ipilimumab) in patients with chemo-refractory metastatic non-small-cell lung cancer. Libraries came from the immunoSEQ multiplex PCR assay. In its TCRdb copy, this immuneACCESS table keeps in-frame sequences only and misses some clones. Where compared with another copy, unresolved V genes explain less than half of these, and the others have no known cause. Counted in this sample were about 45,000 clones; roughly 76% of them appeared once. 3% to 4% of the sample is held by the ten biggest clonotypes.

The sequencing used peripheral blood, collected from a patient treated with radiotherapy plus ipilimumab. The sequence joins TRBV18 to TRBJ1-1, with a tentative D gene TRBD1 over 6 matching bases. The sequence was collected from a human donor with non-small cell lung cancer who had a complete response to radiotherapy plus ipilimumab. Here the CDR3 is given as CASSLIPQGMEAEAFF. The DNA reads as follows: TGTGCCAGCTCACTTATCCCGCAGGGGATGGAGGCTGAAGCTTTCTTT.